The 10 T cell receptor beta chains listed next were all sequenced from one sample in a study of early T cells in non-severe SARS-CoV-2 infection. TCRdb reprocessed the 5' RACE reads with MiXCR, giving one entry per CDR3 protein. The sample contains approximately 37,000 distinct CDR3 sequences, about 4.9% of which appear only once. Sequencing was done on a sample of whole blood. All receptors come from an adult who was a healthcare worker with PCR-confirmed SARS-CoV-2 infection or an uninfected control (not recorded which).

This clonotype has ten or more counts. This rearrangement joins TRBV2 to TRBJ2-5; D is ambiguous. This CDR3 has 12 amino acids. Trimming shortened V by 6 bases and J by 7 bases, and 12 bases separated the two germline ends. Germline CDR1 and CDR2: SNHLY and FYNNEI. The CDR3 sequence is CASSGGVGTQYF. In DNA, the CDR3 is TGTGCCAGCAGCGGTGGGGTTGGGACCCAGTACTTC.

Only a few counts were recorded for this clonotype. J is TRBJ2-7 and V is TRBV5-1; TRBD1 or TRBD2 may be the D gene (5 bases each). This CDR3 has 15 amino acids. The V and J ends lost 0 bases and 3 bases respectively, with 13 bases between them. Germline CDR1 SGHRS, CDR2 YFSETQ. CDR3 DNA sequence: TGCGCCAGCAGCTTGGGGGACCGCAGTAACTACGAGCAGTACTTC. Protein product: CASSLGDRSNYEQYF. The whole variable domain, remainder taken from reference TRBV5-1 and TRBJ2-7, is KAGVTQTPRYLIKTRGQQVTLSCSPISGHRSVSWYQQTPGQGLQFLFEYFSETQRNKGNFPGRFSGRQFSNSRSEMNVSTLELGDSALYLCASSLGDRSNYEQYFGPGTRLTVT.

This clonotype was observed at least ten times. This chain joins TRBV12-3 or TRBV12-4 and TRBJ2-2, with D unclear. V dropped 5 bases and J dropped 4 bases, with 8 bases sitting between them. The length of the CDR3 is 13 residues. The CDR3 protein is CASSPTSTGELFF. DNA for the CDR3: TGTGCCAGCAGTCCTACGAGCACCGGGGAGCTGTTTTTT.

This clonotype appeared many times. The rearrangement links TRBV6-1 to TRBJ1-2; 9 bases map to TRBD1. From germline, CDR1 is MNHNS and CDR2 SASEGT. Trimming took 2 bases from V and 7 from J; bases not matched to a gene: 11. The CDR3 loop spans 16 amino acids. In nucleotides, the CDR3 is TGTGCCAGCAGTGAATCGGACAGGGGCCCTAAGAGTGGCTACACCTTC. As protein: CASSESDRGPKSGYTF.

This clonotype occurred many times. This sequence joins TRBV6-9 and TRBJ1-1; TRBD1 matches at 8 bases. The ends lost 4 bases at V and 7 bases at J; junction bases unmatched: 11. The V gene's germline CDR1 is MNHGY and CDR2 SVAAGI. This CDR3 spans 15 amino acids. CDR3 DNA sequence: TGTGCCAGCAGTTTCCGGACAGGGCCATACATTGAAGCTTTCTTT. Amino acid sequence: CASSFRTGPYIEAFF.

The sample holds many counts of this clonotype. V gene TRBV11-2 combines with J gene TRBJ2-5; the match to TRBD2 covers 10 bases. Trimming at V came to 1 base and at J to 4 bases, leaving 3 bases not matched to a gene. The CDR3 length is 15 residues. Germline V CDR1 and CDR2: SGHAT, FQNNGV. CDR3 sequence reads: CASSLAPSGGETQYF. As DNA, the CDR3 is TGTGCCAGCAGCTTAGCGCCTAGCGGGGGAGAGACCCAGTACTTC.

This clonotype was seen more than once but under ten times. This CDR3 is CASSYSTRGGSQNEQFF. For the CDR3, the DNA is TGTGCCAGCAGTTATTCTACTCGGGGGGGCTCTCAGAATGAGCAGTTCTTC. The chain has TRBV6-2 or TRBV6-3 and TRBJ2-1; 8 bases fit TRBD2. V was clipped by 3 bases and J by 7 bases; unmatched bases: 14. In germline, CDR1 is MNHEY, CDR2 SVGEGT. CDR3 size: 17 residues.

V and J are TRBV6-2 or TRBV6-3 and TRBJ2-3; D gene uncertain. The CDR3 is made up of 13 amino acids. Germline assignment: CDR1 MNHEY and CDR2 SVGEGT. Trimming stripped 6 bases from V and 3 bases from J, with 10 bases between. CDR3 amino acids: CASSDVGTDTQYF. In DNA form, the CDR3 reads TGTGCCAGCAGCGATGTCGGGACAGATACGCAGTATTTT.

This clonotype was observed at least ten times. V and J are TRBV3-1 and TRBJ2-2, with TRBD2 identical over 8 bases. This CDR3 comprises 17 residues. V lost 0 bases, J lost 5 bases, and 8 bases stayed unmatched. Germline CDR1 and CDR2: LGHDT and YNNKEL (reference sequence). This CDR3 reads CASSQDSREASTGELFF. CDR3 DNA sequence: TGTGCCAGCAGCCAAGACTCGCGGGAGGCCTCAACCGGGGAGCTGTTTTTT.

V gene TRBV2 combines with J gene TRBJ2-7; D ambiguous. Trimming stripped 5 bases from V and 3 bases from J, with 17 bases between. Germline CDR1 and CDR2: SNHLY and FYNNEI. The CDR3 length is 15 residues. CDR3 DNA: TGTGCCAGCAGTCCACACCTCGGGCCACGCTACGAGCAGTACTTC. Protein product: CASSPHLGPRYEQYF. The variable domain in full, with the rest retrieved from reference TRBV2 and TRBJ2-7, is EPEVTQTPSHQVTQMGQEVILRCVPISNHLYFYWYRQILGQKVEFLVSFYNNEISEKSEIFDDQFSVERPDGSNFTLKIRSTKLEDSAMYFCASSPHLGPRYEQYFGPGTRLTVT.